The clone carrying this T cell receptor beta chain was picked up a small number of times. The antigen is undetermined. V shed 5 bases and J shed 5 bases, with 6 bases lying between them. Germline CDR1 and CDR2: GTSNPN and SVGIG (reference sequence). This CDR3 comprises 10 residues. What was sequenced were expressed TCRB transcripts, since all of the isolated RNA had been reverse transcribed. TCRdb's table, derived via immunoSEQ multiplex PCR, lists solely in-frame clones and lacks some. The sample contains about 330,000 clones, around 10% of which appear only once. This sample was included in a study of beta chain features in type 1 diabetes. Study-wide results and caveats: The study found moderately but significantly shorter TCRB CDR3s in all four CD4+ subsets of Type 1 diabetes patients.

The sequencing input was naive CD4+ T cells from blood. The rearrangement uses TRBV30 and TRBJ1-1; no clear D gene. This sequence was found in a woman aged 25 to 39 in good health. CDR3 DNA: TGTGCCTGGGGGCGAACTGAAGCTTTCTTT. Amino acids: CAWGRTEAFF.